This TCR beta chain was found in a study of blood T cell repertoires in COVID-19. Study information: There were acute and convalescent COVID-19 samples, and they came from the United States, Italy and Spain. From T cells, B-cell-depleted T cells, or PBMCs came the material, which was cDNA or gDNA.

Original data processing: Counts of nucleated cells, estimated from reference gene primer amplification, were obtained. Only in-frame clones appear in the TCRdb table, and some are missing; sequencing was by immunoSEQ multiplex PCR. V, J and clone size are those of that table, while D and trimming were read from the DNA. The sample carries about 120,000 clones, approximately 78% recorded once. The CDR3 contains 13 residues. CDR1 LGHDT and CDR2 YNNKEL come from the germline V gene (reference sequence). Trimming took off 0 bases at V and 9 bases at J, with 9 bases between the two ends. This chain uses TRBV3-1 (or the pseudogene TRBV3-2) with TRBJ2-1, with D possibly TRBD2 on 5 matching bases. Sequencing used peripheral blood. The clonotype comes from a man in his 70s with acute or convalescent COVID-19. The CDR3 DNA reads as TGTGCCAGCAGCCAAGACACTAGGGTTGAGCAGTTCTTC. Residues: CASSQDTRVEQFF.